This T cell receptor (beta chain) derives from a study of beta chain features in type 1 diabetes. Study conclusions and caveats: Among all four CD4+ subsets, Type 1 diabetes patients had TCRB CDR3s that were moderately but significantly shorter.

Of the isolated RNA, all was reverse transcribed, and so the sequenced material was expressed TCRB transcripts. Only in-frame clones appear in the TCRdb table, and some are missing; sequencing was by immunoSEQ multiplex PCR. The profile covers about 340,000 clones, with roughly 13% appearing a single time and roughly 0.015% taken by the ten largest. Only a few counts were recorded for this clone. Its cognate antigen is unknown. Material: naive CD4+ T cells from blood. The receptor was isolated from a woman aged 18 to 35 with type 1 diabetes.

In nucleotides, the CDR3 is TGTGCCAGTAGTCCCAGGGTTGCGACTGGCTACACCTTC. Translating gives CASSPRVATGYTF. J is TRBJ1-2 and V is TRBV19; tentative D call: TRBD1 (5 bases). Germline CDR1 reads LNHDA; CDR2 reads SQIVND (reference sequence). V was clipped by 5 bases and J by 7 bases, with 14 bases between them. There are 13 residues in the CDR3.